The T cell receptor beta chain described here comes from a study of T cells after yellow fever vaccination. Study-wide results and caveats: Abundant bulk-population clonotypes could contaminate the FACS-sorted repertoires. Clonotype sharing between CD4 and CD8 compartments was small. Booster sampling recovered most clones from primary vaccination (roughly 97% CD4, approximately 88% CD8).

This clonotype was counted ten times or more. Its antigen is undetermined. TCRdb processed the 5' RACE reads anew with MiXCR; each CDR3 protein has one entry. The sample consists of about 330,000 distinct CDR3 sequences, approximately 4% of them appearing once. Material: PBMCs, obtained 5 days after the yellow fever booster vaccination. This receptor was obtained from a man aged 18 to 35 who received the YFV17D yellow fever vaccine.

CDR3 bases: TGTGCCATCAGCTTAAACACCGGGGAGCTGTTTTTT. This translates into CAISLNTGELFF. This sequence joins TRBV10-3 and TRBJ2-2; no definite D call. The CDR3 covers 12 residues. Trimming shortened V by 6 bases and J by 2 bases, and 4 bases separated the two germline ends. The V gene's germline CDR1 is ENHRY and CDR2 SYGVKD.